This TCR beta chain was sequenced for a study of radiation and T cells in renal cell carcinoma. Concerning this clone itself: Antigen unknown.

Study results and limitations: In blood, top tumor clones expanded by 2 weeks, shrinking by 4.

Time point reported: blood 2 weeks post-SBRT. Sample treatment: 15 Gy SBRT to primary tumor, nephrectomy 4 weeks later. Serial blood draws occurred at baseline and 2 and 4 weeks post-SBRT. Clear cell pathology was present in this patient's renal cell carcinoma. Profiling relied on immunoSEQ multiplex PCR, and the TCRdb table lists in-frame clones only, not all of them. Here the sample spans tens of thousands of clones, 70% to 90% being singletons. The specimen comprised blood, sampled from a patient whose treatment included radiotherapy and nephrectomy. This clonotype was obtained from a woman aged 50 to 60 with renal cell carcinoma.

CDR3 nucleotides: TGTGCCAGCAGTTCGCACGGGACAGGACCTAACTATGGCTACACCTTC. Translated: CASSSHGTGPNYGYTF. The chain uses TRBV27 and TRBJ1-2; 8 nucleotides match TRBD1. J was trimmed by 0 bases and V by 4 bases; bases with no gene match: 7. Germline CDR1 and CDR2: MNHEY and SMNVEV (reference sequence). This CDR3 spans 16 amino acids.